This T cell receptor (beta chain) is from a study of control samples from healthy donors and cancer patients. The J segment lost 4 bases and the V segment lost 5 bases, leaving 9 bases of the junction unmatched. Germline CDR1 and CDR2: SGHKS and YYEKEE (reference sequence). The CDR3 has 14 residues. TCRdb's copy holds only in-frame clones and misses some; the assay was immunoSEQ multiplex PCR. This table holds roughly 120,000 clones, about nine tenths found once. What was sequenced was blood. The sequence came from a man aged 40-49 years in good health. The chain joins TRBV5-5 to TRBJ2-7; 7 bases line up with TRBD1. CDR3 in DNA: TGTGCCAGCAGTTACCCGGGACAGCATTACGAGCAGTACTTC. Translated, it gives CASSYPGQHYEQYF. Complete variable domain (other parts from reference TRBV5-5 and TRBJ2-7): DAGVTQSPTHLIKTRGQQVTLRCSPISGHKSVSWYQQVLGQGPQFIFQYYEKEERGRGNFPDRFSARQFPNYSSELNVNALLLGDSALYLCASSYPGQHYEQYFGPGTRLTVT.